This T cell receptor beta chain was retrieved from a study of monozygotic twins with cystic fibrosis. Study information: Library input was approximately 3.1 micrograms of fragmented DNA, with about 15 PCR cycles.

Assay: immunoSEQ multiplex PCR; the TCRdb copy retains only in-frame clones and omits some. The sample holds about 24,000 clones, approximately 90% seen once. The CDR3 runs to 17 residues. Trimming removed 0 bases at V and 8 bases at J, with 19 bases between. Germline CDR1 and CDR2: PRHDT and FYEKMQ (reference sequence). The chain employs TRBV13 and TRBJ1-4, with unresolved D. Sequencing used blood. This receptor was taken from a girl aged 2 to 10 with cystic fibrosis. CDR3 DNA: TGTGCCAGCAGCTTAGGCCTTCCTGCTACTTCTAGGGAAAAACTGTTTTTT. Translating gives CASSLGLPATSREKLFF.